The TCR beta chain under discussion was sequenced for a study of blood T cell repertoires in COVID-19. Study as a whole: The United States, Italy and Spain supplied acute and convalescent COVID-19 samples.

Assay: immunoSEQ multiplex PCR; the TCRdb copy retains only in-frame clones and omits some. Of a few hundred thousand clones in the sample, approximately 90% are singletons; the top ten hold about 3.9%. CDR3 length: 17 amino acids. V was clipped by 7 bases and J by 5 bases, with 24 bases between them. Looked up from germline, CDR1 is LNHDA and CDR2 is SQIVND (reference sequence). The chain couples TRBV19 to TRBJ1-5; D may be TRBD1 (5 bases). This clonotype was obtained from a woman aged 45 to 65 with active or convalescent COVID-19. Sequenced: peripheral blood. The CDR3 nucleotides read TGTGCCAGTAAGCGGGACGCTTGGGTCCGGGGCCATCAGCCCCAGCATTTT. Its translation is CASKRDAWVRGHQPQHF.